This is a list of T cell receptor beta chains from one sample in a study of neoadjuvant anti-PD-1 for oral cavity cancer. The table came from immunoSEQ multiplex PCR; TCRdb's copy has only in-frame clones and leaves some out. The data contain under 8,500 clones, more than 40% of them seen just once; the ten biggest clones take up about 11%. The sequences come from tumor tissue, collected before nivolumab (anti-PD-1) treatment. These receptors were obtained from a person between 40 and 80 years old with oral cavity squamous cell carcinoma. CDR3s include the opening cysteine and the closing phenylalanine or tryptophan. The D gene is left open where the match is weak. Part of the rows lack a size; the others show once, few, many or a class for expanded clones.

v_gene: TRBV7-9; j_gene: TRBJ2-7; d_gene: TRBD1; abundance: NA; CDR3nt: TGTGCCAGCAGCTTAGCCCCGCCGGGACAGGGGATATACGAGCAGTACTTC; CDR3aa: CASSLAPPGQGIYEQYF
v_gene: TRBV27; j_gene: TRBJ2-6; d_gene: NA; abundance: NA; CDR3nt: TGTGCCAGCAGTTCGTCTGGGGCCAACGTCCTGACTTTC; CDR3aa: CASSSSGANVLTF
v_gene: TRBV10-2; j_gene: TRBJ1-1; d_gene: NA; abundance: few; CDR3nt: TGCGCCAGCAGGAGGGACACTGAAGCTTTCTTT; CDR3aa: CASRRDTEAFF
v_gene: TRBV9; j_gene: TRBJ1-1; d_gene: NA; abundance: NA; CDR3nt: TGTGCCAGCAGCGTGGACTTGAACACTGAAGCTTTCTTT; CDR3aa: CASSVDLNTEAFF
v_gene: TRBV25-1; j_gene: TRBJ1-2; d_gene: NA; abundance: medium-sized; CDR3nt: TGTGCCAGCAGTGCAGGGGTCATTGGCTACACCTTC; CDR3aa: CASSAGVIGYTF
v_gene: TRBV9; j_gene: TRBJ2-2; d_gene: NA; abundance: NA; CDR3nt: TGTGCCAGCAGCGTAGCTCTTGGGGTGGGGACCGGGGAGCTGTTTTTT; CDR3aa: CASSVALGVGTGELFF
v_gene: TRBV27; j_gene: TRBJ2-1; d_gene: TRBD2; abundance: NA; CDR3nt: TGTGCCAGCATCGGGACTAGCGGGAGGAATGAGCAGTTCTTC; CDR3aa: CASIGTSGRNEQFF
v_gene: TRBV27; j_gene: TRBJ1-2; d_gene: NA; abundance: few; CDR3nt: TGTGCCAGCAGTTTGGACAAGAACTATGGCTACACCTTC; CDR3aa: CASSLDKNYGYTF
v_gene: TRBV27; j_gene: TRBJ2-7; d_gene: TRBD2; abundance: once; CDR3nt: TGTGCCAGCAGTTTAAGACTAGCGGGAATCTACGAGCAGTACTTC; CDR3aa: CASSLRLAGIYEQYF
v_gene: TRBV28; j_gene: TRBJ1-2; d_gene: NA; abundance: hyperexpanded; CDR3nt: TGTGCCAGCAGTCGCCCCATGGGTTCAGGGAGTGGTGGCTACACCTTC; CDR3aa: CASSRPMGSGSGGYTF
v_gene: TRBV27; j_gene: TRBJ2-7; d_gene: NA; abundance: NA; CDR3nt: TGTGCCAGCAGTTTATCAGGGGGTAGCGGGTACGAGCAGTACTTC; CDR3aa: CASSLSGGSGYEQYF
v_gene: TRBV19; j_gene: TRBJ2-7; d_gene: TRBD1; abundance: NA; CDR3nt: TGTGCCAGTAGTGCACGACAGGGAATCCTCCACGAGCAGTACTTC; CDR3aa: CASSARQGILHEQYF
v_gene: TRBV11-3; j_gene: TRBJ2-7; d_gene: NA; abundance: NA; CDR3nt: TGTGCCAGCAGCTTCCGGGGTGGCGAGCAGTACTTC; CDR3aa: CASSFRGGEQYF
v_gene: TRBV28; j_gene: TRBJ1-2; d_gene: NA; abundance: few; CDR3nt: TGTGCCAGCAGCGGGGTCGGGGGATATGGCTACACCTTC; CDR3aa: CASSGVGGYGYTF
v_gene: TRBV4-1; j_gene: TRBJ2-7; d_gene: NA; abundance: NA; CDR3nt: TGCGCCAGCAGCCAAGAGCTTAAATATACTAGTAATCCCTACGAGCAGTACTTC; CDR3aa: CASSQELKYTSNPYEQYF
v_gene: TRBV2; j_gene: TRBJ2-7; d_gene: NA; abundance: NA; CDR3nt: TGTGCCAGCAGGGTCGAGAGCGAGCAGTACTTC; CDR3aa: CASRVESEQYF
v_gene: TRBV14; j_gene: TRBJ2-3; d_gene: TRBD2; abundance: NA; CDR3nt: TGTGCCAGCAACCCTAGCGGGGCAGATACGCAGTATTTT; CDR3aa: CASNPSGADTQYF
v_gene: TRBV7-6; j_gene: TRBJ2-7; d_gene: NA; abundance: once; CDR3nt: TGTGCCAGCAGTCAGGGGCTAGGCTACGAGCAGTACTTC; CDR3aa: CASSQGLGYEQYF
v_gene: TRBV19; j_gene: TRBJ2-7; d_gene: NA; abundance: NA; CDR3nt: TGTGCCAGTAGTGGATCGACTTGGGAGCAGTACTTC; CDR3aa: CASSGSTWEQYF
v_gene: TRBV28; j_gene: TRBJ2-7; d_gene: TRBD2; abundance: NA; CDR3nt: TGTGCCAGCAGTCCCGGGGGGGCCGGGAGCGAGCAGTACTTC; CDR3aa: CASSPGGAGSEQYF
v_gene: TRBV5-6; j_gene: TRBJ2-5; d_gene: TRBD2; abundance: few; CDR3nt: TGTGCCAGCAGCTTCTCCCCGGGACTAGCGGGAGCGTGGGAGACCCAGTACTTC; CDR3aa: CASSFSPGLAGAWETQYF
v_gene: TRBV7-9; j_gene: TRBJ2-7; d_gene: TRBD1; abundance: NA; CDR3nt: TGTGCCAGCAGCTTAGATTGGGGACAGGGTAACTACGAGCAGTACTTC; CDR3aa: CASSLDWGQGNYEQYF
v_gene: TRBV5-6; j_gene: TRBJ2-5; d_gene: NA; abundance: NA; CDR3nt: TGTGCCAGCAGCGCCTCCGGGACGGAAGAGACCCAGTACTTC; CDR3aa: CASSASGTEETQYF
v_gene: TRBV2; j_gene: TRBJ2-1; d_gene: TRBD1; abundance: once; CDR3nt: TGTGCCAGCAGTGAAATCGCAGGGGGTACCTCCTACAATGAGCAGTTCTTC; CDR3aa: CASSEIAGGTSYNEQFF
v_gene: TRBV28; j_gene: TRBJ2-1; d_gene: NA; abundance: few; CDR3nt: TGTGCCAGCCGTGTCCCGACTAGTCTTGATGAGCAGTTCTTC; CDR3aa: CASRVPTSLDEQFF
v_gene: TRBV11-2; j_gene: TRBJ2-4; d_gene: NA; abundance: few; CDR3nt: TGTGCCAGCAGCTTAATGAGGGATGTAGCCAAAAACATTCAGTACTTC; CDR3aa: CASSLMRDVAKNIQYF
v_gene: TRBV9; j_gene: TRBJ2-3; d_gene: NA; abundance: few; CDR3nt: TGTGCCAGCAGCGTAGATGGGCTAGGGGACACAGATACGCAGTATTTT; CDR3aa: CASSVDGLGDTDTQYF
v_gene: TRBV2; j_gene: TRBJ1-5; d_gene: NA; abundance: NA; CDR3nt: TGTGCCAGCAGTGACGGGGGAGGGTACAATCAGCCCCAGCATTTT; CDR3aa: CASSDGGGYNQPQHF
v_gene: TRBV29-1; j_gene: TRBJ1-2; d_gene: NA; abundance: NA; CDR3nt: TGCAGCGTACCCTCTCCAGGCTCGTATAACTATGGCTACACCTTC; CDR3aa: CSVPSPGSYNYGYTF
v_gene: TRBV18; j_gene: TRBJ2-5; d_gene: NA; abundance: NA; CDR3nt: TGTGCCAGCTCACCGTCAAGATCGGATTTCGAGACCCAGTACTTC; CDR3aa: CASSPSRSDFETQYF
v_gene: TRBV6-5; j_gene: TRBJ2-7; d_gene: NA; abundance: few; CDR3nt: TGTGCCAGCGCGCCCTCCAGGGGAAACGAGCAGTACTTC; CDR3aa: CASAPSRGNEQYF
v_gene: TRBV6-5; j_gene: TRBJ1-2; d_gene: NA; abundance: few; CDR3nt: TGTGCCAGCAGTTACGAGGGGGATGGCTACACCTTC; CDR3aa: CASSYEGDGYTF
v_gene: TRBV7-8; j_gene: TRBJ1-3; d_gene: NA; abundance: few; CDR3nt: TGTGCCAGCAGCTTAGCACAGGGAGCTGGAAACACCATATATTTT; CDR3aa: CASSLAQGAGNTIYF
v_gene: TRBV7-2; j_gene: TRBJ2-3; d_gene: NA; abundance: NA; CDR3nt: TGTGCCAGCAGCTTAGGAAGGGATACGCAGTATTTT; CDR3aa: CASSLGRDTQYF
v_gene: TRBV28; j_gene: TRBJ2-3; d_gene: TRBD1; abundance: NA; CDR3nt: TGTGCCAGCAGTTCACAGGGGGCGATTCGGGTCACAGATACGCAGTATTTT; CDR3aa: CASSSQGAIRVTDTQYF
v_gene: TRBV20-1; j_gene: TRBJ2-1; d_gene: NA; abundance: NA; CDR3nt: TGCAGACAACTAAGGGGCAATGAGCAGTTCTTC; CDR3aa: CRQLRGNEQFF
v_gene: TRBV2; j_gene: TRBJ2-1; d_gene: NA; abundance: NA; CDR3nt: TGTGCCAGCAGTGAAGGGGGCCTCCAGGTACTTACTGAGCAGTTCTTC; CDR3aa: CASSEGGLQVLTEQFF
v_gene: TRBV4-2; j_gene: TRBJ1-2; d_gene: TRBD1; abundance: NA; CDR3nt: TGTGCCAGCAGCCAAGAAAACGAGGGGGCGAACTATGGCTACACCTTC; CDR3aa: CASSQENEGANYGYTF
v_gene: TRBV5-1; j_gene: TRBJ2-3; d_gene: NA; abundance: few; CDR3nt: TGCGCCAGCAGCTGGGAAGCACTAGCTGGGGATACGCAGTATTTT; CDR3aa: CASSWEALAGDTQYF
v_gene: TRBV13; j_gene: TRBJ2-7; d_gene: NA; abundance: NA; CDR3nt: TGTGCCAGCAGCTTAGAGCGTGCATACGAGCAGTACTTC; CDR3aa: CASSLERAYEQYF
v_gene: TRBV7-9; j_gene: TRBJ2-3; d_gene: TRBD1; abundance: NA; CDR3nt: TGTGCCAGCAGCCCGGAAGACGGGACAGGGAGCCCGCAGTATTTT; CDR3aa: CASSPEDGTGSPQYF
v_gene: TRBV6-4; j_gene: TRBJ2-1; d_gene: NA; abundance: few; CDR3nt: TGTGCCAGCAGTGACTCGTCCAGGCGAAATGAGCAGTTCTTC; CDR3aa: CASSDSSRRNEQFF
v_gene: TRBV29-1; j_gene: TRBJ2-7; d_gene: NA; abundance: NA; CDR3nt: TGCAGCGTTGTAGGGACGGGGCTAGAAGGCGAGCAGTACTTC; CDR3aa: CSVVGTGLEGEQYF
v_gene: TRBV6-5; j_gene: TRBJ2-1; d_gene: TRBD1; abundance: NA; CDR3nt: TGTGCCAGCAGAAGGGGACAGGGCGATGAGCAGTTCTTC; CDR3aa: CASRRGQGDEQFF